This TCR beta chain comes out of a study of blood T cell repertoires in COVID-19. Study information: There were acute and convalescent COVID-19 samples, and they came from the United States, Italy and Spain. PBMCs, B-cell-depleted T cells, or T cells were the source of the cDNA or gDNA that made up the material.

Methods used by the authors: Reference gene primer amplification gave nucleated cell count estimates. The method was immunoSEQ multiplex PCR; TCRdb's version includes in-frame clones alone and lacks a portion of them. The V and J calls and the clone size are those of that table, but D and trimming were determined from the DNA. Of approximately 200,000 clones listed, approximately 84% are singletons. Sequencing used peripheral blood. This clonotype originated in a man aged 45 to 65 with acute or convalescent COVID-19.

CDR3 sequence: CASSLQGSGNTIYF. The CDR3 coding sequence is TGTGCCAGCAGCTTACAGGGATCTGGAAACACCATATATTTT. The chain is built from TRBV7-9 and TRBJ1-3, with D perhaps TRBD1 (5 bases). V lost 2 bases and J lost 1, with 6 bases in between. CDR1 and CDR2 (germline): SEHNR, FQNEAQ (reference sequence). The CDR3 has 14 amino acids. Looking up the rest from reference TRBV7-9 and TRBJ1-3 gives the full variable domain: DTGVSQNPRHKITKRGQNVTFRCDPISEHNRLYWYRQTLGQGPEFLTYFQNEAQLEKSRLLSDRFSAERPKGSFSTLEIQRTEQGDSAMYLCASSLQGSGNTIYFGEGSWLTVV.